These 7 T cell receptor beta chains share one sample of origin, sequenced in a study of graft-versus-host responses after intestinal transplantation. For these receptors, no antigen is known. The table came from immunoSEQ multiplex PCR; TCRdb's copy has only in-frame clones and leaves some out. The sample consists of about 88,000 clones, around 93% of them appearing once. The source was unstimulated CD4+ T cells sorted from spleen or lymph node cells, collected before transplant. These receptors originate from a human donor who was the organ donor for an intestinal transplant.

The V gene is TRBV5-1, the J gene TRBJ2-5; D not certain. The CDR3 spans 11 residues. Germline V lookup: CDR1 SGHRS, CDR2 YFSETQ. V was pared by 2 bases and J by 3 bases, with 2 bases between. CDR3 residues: CASSFKETQYF. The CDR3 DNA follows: TGCGCCAGCAGCTTTAAAGAGACCCAGTACTTC.

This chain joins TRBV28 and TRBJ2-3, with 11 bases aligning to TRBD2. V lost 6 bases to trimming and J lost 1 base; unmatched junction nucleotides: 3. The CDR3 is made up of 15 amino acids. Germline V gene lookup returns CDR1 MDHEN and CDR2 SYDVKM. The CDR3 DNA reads TGTGCCAGCAGACATAGCGGGGGGGGCACAGATACGCAGTATTTT. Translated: CASRHSGGGTDTQYF.

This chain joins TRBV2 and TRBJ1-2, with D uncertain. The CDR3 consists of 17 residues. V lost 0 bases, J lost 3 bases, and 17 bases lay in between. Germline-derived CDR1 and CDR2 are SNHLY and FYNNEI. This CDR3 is CASSEALRLFVDYGYTF. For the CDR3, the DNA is TGTGCCAGCAGTGAAGCGCTTCGACTCTTCGTAGACTATGGCTACACCTTC.

The CDR3 DNA is TGCGCCAGCAGCCCACGTCCCGGGACAGGGTCACCCCTCCACTTT. It yields the protein CASSPRPGTGSPLHF. V gene TRBV5-1 combines with J gene TRBJ1-6, with TRBD1 matching over 9 bases. This CDR3 spans 15 amino acids. Germline V gene lookup returns CDR1 SGHRS and CDR2 YFSETQ. Unmatched junction bases numbered 9, after V lost 4 bases and J lost 10 bases.

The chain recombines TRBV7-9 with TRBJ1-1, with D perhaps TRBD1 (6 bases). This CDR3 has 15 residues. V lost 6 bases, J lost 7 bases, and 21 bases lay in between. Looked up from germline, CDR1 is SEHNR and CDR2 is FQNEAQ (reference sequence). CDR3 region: CASSLGGVGANEAFF. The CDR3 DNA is TGTGCCAGCAGTCTAGGGGGGGTAGGGGCGAATGAAGCTTTCTTT.

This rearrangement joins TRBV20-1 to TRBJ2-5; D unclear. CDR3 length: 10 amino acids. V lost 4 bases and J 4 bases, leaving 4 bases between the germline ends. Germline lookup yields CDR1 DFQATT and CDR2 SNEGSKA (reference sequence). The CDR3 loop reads CSAIGETQYF. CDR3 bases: TGCAGTGCTATCGGAGAGACCCAGTACTTC.

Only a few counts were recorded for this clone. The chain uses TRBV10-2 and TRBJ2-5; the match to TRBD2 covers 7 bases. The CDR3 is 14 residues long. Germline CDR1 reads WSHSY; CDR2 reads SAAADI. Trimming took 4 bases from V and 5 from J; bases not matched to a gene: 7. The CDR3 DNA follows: TGCGCCAGCAGTGGAGTTTCGCGGGAGGAGACCCAGTACTTC. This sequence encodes CASSGVSREETQYF.